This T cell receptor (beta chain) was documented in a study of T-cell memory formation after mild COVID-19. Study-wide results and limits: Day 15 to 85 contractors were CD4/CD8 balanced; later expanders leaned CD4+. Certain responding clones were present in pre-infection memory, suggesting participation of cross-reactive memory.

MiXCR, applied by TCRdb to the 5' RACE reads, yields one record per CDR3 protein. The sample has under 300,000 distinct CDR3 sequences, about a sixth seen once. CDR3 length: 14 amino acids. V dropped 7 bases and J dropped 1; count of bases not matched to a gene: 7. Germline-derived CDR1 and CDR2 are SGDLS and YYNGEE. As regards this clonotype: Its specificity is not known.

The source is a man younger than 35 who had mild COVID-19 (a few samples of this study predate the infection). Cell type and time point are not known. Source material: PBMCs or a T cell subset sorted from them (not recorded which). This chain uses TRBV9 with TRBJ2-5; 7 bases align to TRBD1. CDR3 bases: TGTGCCAGCGGCAAGACAGGGACCCAAGAGACCCAGTACTTC. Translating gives CASGKTGTQETQYF.